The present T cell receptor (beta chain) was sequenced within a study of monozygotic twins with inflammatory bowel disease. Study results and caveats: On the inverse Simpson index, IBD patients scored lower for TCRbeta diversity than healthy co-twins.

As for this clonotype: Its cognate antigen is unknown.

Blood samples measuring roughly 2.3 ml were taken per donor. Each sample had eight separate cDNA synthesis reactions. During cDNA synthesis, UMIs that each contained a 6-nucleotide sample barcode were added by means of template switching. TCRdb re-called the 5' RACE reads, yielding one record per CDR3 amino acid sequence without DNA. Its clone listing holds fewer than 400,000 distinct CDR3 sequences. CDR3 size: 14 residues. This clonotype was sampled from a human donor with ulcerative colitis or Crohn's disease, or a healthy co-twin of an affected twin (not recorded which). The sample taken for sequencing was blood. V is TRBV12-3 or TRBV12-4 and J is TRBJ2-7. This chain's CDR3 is CASSTNGLAYEQYF.